The clone carrying this T cell receptor beta chain showed up just once. What it binds is unknown. The data belong to a study of identifying expanded T cells in peripheral blood. General study findings and limits: Variance in clone template counts between roughly two-week samples significantly increased with total template count across all healthy donors. Over around two and four weeks, about 17 and 20 clones changed, versus around 1.1 between replicates.

Collection occurred without any documented infections or immune events in donors. The protocol was immunoSEQ multiplex PCR, while the TCRdb copy is restricted to in-frame clones and leaves out a portion. The sample lists about 110,000 clones, 88% occurring once. The sequence derives from a person aged 18 to 70 in good health. Material: blood.

CDR3 nucleotides: TGTGCCAGTAGTATAGCCCTTGGTCAGCCCCAGCATTTT. It specifies CASSIALGQPQHF. The V and J genes are TRBV19 and TRBJ1-5, with unresolved D. Germline values: CDR1 LNHDA, CDR2 SQIVND (reference sequence). This CDR3 region has 13 residues. Between the trimmed V and J ends, which lost 1 base and 6 bases, there was a span of 7 bases.